This T cell receptor beta chain was retrieved from a study of lymphopenia after photon versus proton radiotherapy. A word on this clone: The antigen remains unidentified.

The repertoire was sequenced with immunoSEQ multiplex PCR; TCRdb's copy has only in-frame clones and lacks some. Among several thousand clones listed, 88% were seen once. The CDR3 has 20 residues. Losses at the gene ends were 3 bases for V and 0 bases for J; bases not matched to a gene: 14. Germline lookup yields CDR1 ENHRY and CDR2 SYGVKD. Study results and caveats: Under photons, naive T cells and diversity fell while effector/memory populations rose. After the lymphocyte nadir, photon-treated repertoires showed oligoclonal expansion, especially of CD8+ Temra cells.

This TCR was recovered from an elderly man with cholangiocarcinoma. Source: peripheral blood, taken from a patient treated with photon-based radiotherapy. The chain has TRBV10-3 and TRBJ1-6; 7 bases agree with TRBD1. In DNA, the CDR3 is TGTGCCATCAGTGAAGACAGGGTAAATACCTTGAGCTCCTATAATTCACCCCTCCACTTT. Translated, it gives CAISEDRVNTLSSYNSPLHF.